The present T cell receptor (beta chain) was sequenced within a study of control samples from healthy donors and cancer patients. The table came from immunoSEQ multiplex PCR; TCRdb's copy has only in-frame clones and leaves some out. The sample contains 40,000 to 55,000 clones, 93% of which appear only once. Germline-derived CDR1 and CDR2 are SGHTA and FQGNSA. Trimming at V came to 1 base and at J to 8 bases, leaving 1 base not matched to a gene. The length of the CDR3 is 12 residues. This clonotype was sampled from a woman in her forties or fifties with head and neck cancer. This chain connects TRBV7-2 to TRBJ1-2; 7 positions agree with TRBD1. Source material: PBMCs. The chain's CDR3 is CASSLETGGYTF. In DNA form, the CDR3 reads TGTGCCAGCAGCTTAGAGACAGGGGGCTACACCTTC.